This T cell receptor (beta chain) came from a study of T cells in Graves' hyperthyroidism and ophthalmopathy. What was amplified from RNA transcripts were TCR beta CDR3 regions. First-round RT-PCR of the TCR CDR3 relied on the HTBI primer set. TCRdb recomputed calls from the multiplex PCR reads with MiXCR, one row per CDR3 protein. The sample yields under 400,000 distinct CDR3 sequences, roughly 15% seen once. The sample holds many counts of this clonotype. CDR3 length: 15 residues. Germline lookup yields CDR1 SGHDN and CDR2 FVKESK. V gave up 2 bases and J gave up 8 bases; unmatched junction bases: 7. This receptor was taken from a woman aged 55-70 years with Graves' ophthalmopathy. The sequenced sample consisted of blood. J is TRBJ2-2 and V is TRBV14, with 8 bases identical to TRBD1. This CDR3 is CASSQRQGLTGELFF. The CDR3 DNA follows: TGTGCCAGCAGCCAACGACAGGGGTTAACTGGGGAGCTGTTTTTT.